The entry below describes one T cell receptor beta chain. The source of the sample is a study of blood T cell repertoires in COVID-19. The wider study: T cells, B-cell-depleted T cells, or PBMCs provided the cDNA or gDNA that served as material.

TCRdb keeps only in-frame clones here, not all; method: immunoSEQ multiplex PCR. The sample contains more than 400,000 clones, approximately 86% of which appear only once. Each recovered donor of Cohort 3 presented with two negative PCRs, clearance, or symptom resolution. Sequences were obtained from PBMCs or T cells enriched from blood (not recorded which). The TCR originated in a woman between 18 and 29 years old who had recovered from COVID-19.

The CDR3: CASSLVSRNTEAFF. The CDR3 nucleotides are TGTGCCAGCAGTTTAGTTAGCCGGAACACTGAAGCTTTCTTT. The chain links TRBV28 to TRBJ1-1; D is uncertain. The ends were cut back, 2 bases at V and 1 base at J, with 8 bases in the middle. CDR1 and CDR2 from the germline V gene are MDHEN and SYDVKM. The CDR3 length is 14 residues.